These 13 T cell receptor beta chains share one sample of origin, sequenced in a study of response to subunit inactivated influenza vaccine. TCRdb re-derived calls from the RT-PCR reads in MiXCR, one entry per CDR3 protein. This repertoire shows roughly 460,000 distinct CDR3 sequences, over 9.5% found once; its top ten account for more than 10%. This specimen consisted of PBMCs from blood, obtained 40 to 50 days after vaccination. All receptors derive from a man over 45 who received an inactivated influenza vaccine.

This clonotype was detected only a few times. The V gene is TRBV15, the J gene TRBJ2-3; D gene uncertain. The germline V gene has CDR1 LNHNV and CDR2 YYDKDF (reference sequence). This CDR3 spans 15 amino acids. V lost 0 bases and J lost 4, with 11 bases in between. The CDR3, as DNA: TGTGCCACCAGCAGAGATCGTGTGGGGTCAGATACGCAGTATTTT. Translation: CATSRDRVGSDTQYF.

The V call is TRBV29-1, the J call TRBJ2-6, with no clear D. The V gene's germline CDR1 is SQVTM and CDR2 ANQGSEA. This CDR3 has 12 residues. Trimming left V 6 bases short and J 1 base short, with 4 bases between. The CDR3: CSVRSGANVLTF. In DNA form, the CDR3 reads TGCAGCGTACGATCTGGGGCCAACGTCCTGACTTTC.

The chain combines TRBV10-3 with TRBJ2-7; D ambiguous. Germline V gene sequence: CDR1 ENHRY, CDR2 SYGVKD. V was trimmed by 6 bases and J by 5 bases, leaving 8 bases between them. The CDR3 loop spans 11 amino acids. The chain's CDR3 is CAIRARNEQYF. CDR3 nucleotides: TGTGCCATCAGGGCCCGTAACGAGCAGTACTTC.

This clonotype was seen repeatedly, ten times or more. CDR3 residues: CASSIGNRGPSLGGELFF. DNA for the CDR3: TGTGCCAGCAGCATAGGAAACAGGGGGCCGTCTTTAGGCGGGGAGCTGTTTTTT. The V call is TRBV11-2, the J call TRBJ2-2; 9 nucleotides align to TRBD1. CDR1 and CDR2 from the germline V gene are SGHAT and FQNNGV. V lost 5 bases to trimming and J lost 7 bases; unmatched junction nucleotides: 17. This CDR3 is 18 amino acids long.

The rearrangement links TRBV7-3 to TRBJ2-7; tentatively, D is TRBD1 (5 bases). Trimming pared 5 bases from V and 7 bases from J, leaving 18 bases between. The germline CDR1 and CDR2 sequences are SGHTA and FQGTGA. The CDR3 sequence is 14 residues long. The CDR3 region is CASSPLQVPGEQYF. CDR3 nucleotides: TGTGCCAGCAGCCCGTTACAGGTCCCGGGTGAGCAGTACTTC.

The chain is built from TRBV12-3 or TRBV12-4 and TRBJ2-3, with unresolved D. With 3 bases removed from V and 3 bases from J, the gap between germline ends came to 16 bases. The CDR3 has 16 residues. CDR3 loop: CASSLVDTYTTDTQYF. The CDR3 nucleotides are TGTGCCAGCAGTTTGGTCGACACCTATACTACAGATACGCAGTATTTT.

The J gene is TRBJ2-5, the V gene TRBV7-2; D may be TRBD2 (6 bases). Germline lookup yields CDR1 SGHTA and CDR2 FQGNSA. Trimming stripped 4 bases from V and 7 bases from J, with 19 bases between. The CDR3 is 15 residues long. The CDR3 sequence: CASSSVQAKRVTQYF. The CDR3 DNA follows: TGTGCCAGCAGCTCGGTGCAGGCAAAGCGGGTGACCCAGTACTTC. Supplemented by reference TRBV7-2 and TRBJ2-5, the full variable domain reads GAGVSQSPSNKVTEKGKDVELRCDPISGHTALYWYRQSLGQGLEFLIYFQGNSAPDKSGLPSDRFSAERTGGSVSTLTIQRTQQEDSAVYLCASSSVQAKRVTQYFGPGTRLLVL.

The rearrangement uses TRBV7-2 and TRBJ2-7; 10 positions match TRBD1. Per the germline V gene, CDR1 is SGHTA and CDR2 is FQGNSA. J gave up 7 bases and V 6 bases, and 9 bases lay outside the gene matches. The CDR3 is made up of 14 amino acids. CDR3 DNA sequence: TGTGCCAGCAGACCCGGGACAGGGGCAAGGGAGCAGTACTTC. This encodes CASRPGTGAREQYF.

This rearrangement joins TRBV2 to TRBJ1-5, with 7 positions matching TRBD1. V gave up 6 bases and J gave up 3 bases; unmatched junction bases: 5. This CDR3 has 14 residues. Germline V gene data show CDR1 as SNHLY and CDR2 as FYNNEI. This chain's CDR3 is CASRAGTDNQPQHF. In DNA, the CDR3 is TGTGCCAGCAGAGCCGGGACAGACAATCAGCCCCAGCATTTT.

The chain employs TRBV10-3 and TRBJ2-1; no definite D call. V was pared by 3 bases and J by 0 bases, with 15 bases between. The CDR3 has 17 amino acids. CDR1 is ENHRY, CDR2 SYGVKD, per germline. The DNA of the CDR3 is TGTGCCATCAGTGATGGGCCCCCCCAGAGCTCCTACAATGAGCAGTTCTTC. Protein sequence: CAISDGPPQSSYNEQFF.

This clonotype was counted many times. This chain joins TRBV10-3 and TRBJ2-3; a possible D gene is TRBD2 (6 bases). Germline CDR1 and CDR2: ENHRY and SYGVKD. The V end was cut by 4 bases, the J end by 3 bases, with 11 bases between. The length of the CDR3 is 14 residues. CDR3 amino acids: CAISVGGTTDTQYF. CDR3 in DNA: TGTGCCATCAGTGTAGGAGGGACGACAGATACGCAGTATTTT.

This clonotype was recorded many times. The chain has TRBV4-2 and TRBJ1-3; D gene uncertain. Trimming took 1 base from V and 0 from J, leaving 16 bases between them. The germline V gene has CDR1 LGHNA and CDR2 YNFKEQ. The CDR3 runs to 18 residues. CDR3 sequence (DNA): TGTGCCAGCAGCCAAGCCGGGCCCTACCGGCCCTCTGGAAACACCATATATTTT. Translated: CASSQAGPYRPSGNTIYF.

This clonotype was found many times. The chain employs TRBV12-3 or TRBV12-4 and TRBJ2-1; no firm D call. Deletions cut 0 bases from V and 3 bases from J, with 6 bases between. The CDR3 extends over 14 amino acids. The CDR3 coding sequence is TGTGCCAGCAGTTTAGCCGGTGACTACAATGAGCAGTTCTTC. It yields the protein CASSLAGDYNEQFF.